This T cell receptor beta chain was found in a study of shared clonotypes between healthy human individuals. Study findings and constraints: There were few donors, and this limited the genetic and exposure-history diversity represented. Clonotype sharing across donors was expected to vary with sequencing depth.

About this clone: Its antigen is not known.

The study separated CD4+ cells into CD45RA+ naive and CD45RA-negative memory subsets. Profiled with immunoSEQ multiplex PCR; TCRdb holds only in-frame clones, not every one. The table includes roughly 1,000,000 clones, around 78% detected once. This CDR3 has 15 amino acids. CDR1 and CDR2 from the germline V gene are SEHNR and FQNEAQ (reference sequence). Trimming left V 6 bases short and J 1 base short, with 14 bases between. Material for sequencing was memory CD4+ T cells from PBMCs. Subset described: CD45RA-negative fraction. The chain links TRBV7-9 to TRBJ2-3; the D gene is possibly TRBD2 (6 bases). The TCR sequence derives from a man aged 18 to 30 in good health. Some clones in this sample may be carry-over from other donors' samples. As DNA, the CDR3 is TGTGCCAGCAGTCGGGACTTAGGGGGCACAGATACGCAGTATTTT. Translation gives CASSRDLGGTDTQYF. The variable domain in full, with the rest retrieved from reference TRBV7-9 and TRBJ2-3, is DTGVSQNPRHKITKRGQNVTFRCDPISEHNRLYWYRQTLGQGPEFLTYFQNEAQLEKSRLLSDRFSAERPKGSFSTLEIQRTEQGDSAMYLCASSRDLGGTDTQYFGPGTRLTVL.